What follows is one T cell receptor (beta chain) and its context. The sample is drawn from a study of monozygotic twins with inflammatory bowel disease. The CDR3 totals 15 residues. Germline-derived CDR1 and CDR2 are SGHNT and YYREEE (reference sequence). Whole-blood total RNA was extracted without T cell sorting. For each CDR3 protein, TCRdb gives one entry from its re-call of the 5' RACE reads, without DNA. Its clone listing holds 210,000 or so distinct CDR3 sequences. The sequence came from a human donor with ulcerative colitis or Crohn's disease, or a healthy co-twin of an affected twin (not recorded which). V is TRBV5-4 and J is TRBJ2-1; the D gene TCRdb calls, TRBD1, cannot be checked with no DNA. The source material was blood. The CDR3 sequence: CASSLRQGMGNEQFF.